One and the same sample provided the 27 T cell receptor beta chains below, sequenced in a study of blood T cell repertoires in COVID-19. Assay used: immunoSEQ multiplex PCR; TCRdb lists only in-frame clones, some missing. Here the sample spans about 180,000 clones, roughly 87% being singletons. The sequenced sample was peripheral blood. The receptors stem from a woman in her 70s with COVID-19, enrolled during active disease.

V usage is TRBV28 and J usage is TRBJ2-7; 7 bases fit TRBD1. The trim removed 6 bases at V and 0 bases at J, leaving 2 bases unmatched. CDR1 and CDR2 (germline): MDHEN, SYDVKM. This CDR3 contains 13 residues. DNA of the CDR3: TGTGCCAGCAGACGACAGGGCTCCTACGAGCAGTACTTC. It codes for CASRRQGSYEQYF.

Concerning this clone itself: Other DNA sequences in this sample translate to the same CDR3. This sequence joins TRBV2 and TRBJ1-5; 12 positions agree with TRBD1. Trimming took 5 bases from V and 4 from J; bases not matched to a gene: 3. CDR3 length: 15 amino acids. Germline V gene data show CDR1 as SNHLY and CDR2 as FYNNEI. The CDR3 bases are TGTGCCAGCAGTCGGGACAGGGGGCAAAATCAGCCCCAGCATTTT. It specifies CASSRDRGQNQPQHF. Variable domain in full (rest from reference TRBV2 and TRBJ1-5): EPEVTQTPSHQVTQMGQEVILRCVPISNHLYFYWYRQILGQKVEFLVSFYNNEISEKSEIFDDQFSVERPDGSNFTLKIRSTKLEDSAMYFCASSRDRGQNQPQHFGDGTRLSIL.

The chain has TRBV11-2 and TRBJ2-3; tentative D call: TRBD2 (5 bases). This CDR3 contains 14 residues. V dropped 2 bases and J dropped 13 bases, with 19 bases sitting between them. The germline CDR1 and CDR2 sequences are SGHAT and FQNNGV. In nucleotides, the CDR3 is TGTGCCAGCAGCTTACGGACTGGGATTTTGGGAAAGTATTTT. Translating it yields CASSLRTGILGKYF.

As DNA, the CDR3 is TGTGCCAGTACCCCGCAAGGAGGAGGGAACACTGAAGCTTTCTTT. Translated, it gives CASTPQGGGNTEAFF. This chain uses TRBV19 with TRBJ1-1, with D unresolved. Trimming shortened V by 7 bases and J by 1 base, and 16 bases separated the two germline ends. Germline V CDR1 and CDR2: LNHDA, SQIVND (reference sequence). The CDR3 runs to 15 residues.

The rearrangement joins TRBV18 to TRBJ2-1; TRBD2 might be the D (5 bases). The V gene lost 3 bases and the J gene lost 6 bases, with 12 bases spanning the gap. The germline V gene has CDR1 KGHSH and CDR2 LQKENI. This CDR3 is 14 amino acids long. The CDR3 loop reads CASSPQRNINEQFF. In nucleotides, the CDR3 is TGTGCCAGCTCACCTCAGCGGAACATCAATGAGCAGTTCTTC.

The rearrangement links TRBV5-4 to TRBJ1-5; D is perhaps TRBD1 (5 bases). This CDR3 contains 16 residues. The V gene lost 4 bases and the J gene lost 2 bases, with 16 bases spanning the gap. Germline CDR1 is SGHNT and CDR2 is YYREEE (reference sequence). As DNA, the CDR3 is TGTGCCAGCAGCCTTGGGGGGGAGGTGGGCAATCAGCCCCAGCATTTT. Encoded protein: CASSLGGEVGNQPQHF.

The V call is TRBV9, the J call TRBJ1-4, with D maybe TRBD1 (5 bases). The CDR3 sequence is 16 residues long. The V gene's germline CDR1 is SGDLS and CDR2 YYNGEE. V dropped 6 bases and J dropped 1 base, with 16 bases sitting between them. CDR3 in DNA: TGTGCCAGCACTCCCGGGGGGGGTGGAACTAATGAAAAACTGTTTTTT. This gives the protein CASTPGGGGTNEKLFF.

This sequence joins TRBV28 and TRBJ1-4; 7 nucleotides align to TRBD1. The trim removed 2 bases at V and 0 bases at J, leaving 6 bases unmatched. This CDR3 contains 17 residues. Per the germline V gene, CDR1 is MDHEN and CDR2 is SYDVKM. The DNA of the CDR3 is TGTGCCAGCAGTTTAACAGGGGACCAAGCAACTAATGAAAAACTGTTTTTT. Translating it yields CASSLTGDQATNEKLFF.

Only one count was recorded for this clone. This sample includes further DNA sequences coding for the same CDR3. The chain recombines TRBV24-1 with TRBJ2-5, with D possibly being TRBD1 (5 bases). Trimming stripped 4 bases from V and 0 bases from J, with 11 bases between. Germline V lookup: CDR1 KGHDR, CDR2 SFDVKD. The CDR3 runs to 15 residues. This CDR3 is CATSDPTGYQETQYF. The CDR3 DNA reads TGTGCCACCAGTGACCCCACAGGCTACCAAGAGACCCAGTACTTC.

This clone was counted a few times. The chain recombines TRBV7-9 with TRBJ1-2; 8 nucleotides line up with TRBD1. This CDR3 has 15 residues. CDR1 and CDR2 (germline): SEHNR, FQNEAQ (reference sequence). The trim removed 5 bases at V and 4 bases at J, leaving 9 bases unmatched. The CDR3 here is CASSPSGTGGYGYTF. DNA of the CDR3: TGTGCCAGCAGCCCCTCTGGGACAGGAGGCTATGGCTACACCTTC.

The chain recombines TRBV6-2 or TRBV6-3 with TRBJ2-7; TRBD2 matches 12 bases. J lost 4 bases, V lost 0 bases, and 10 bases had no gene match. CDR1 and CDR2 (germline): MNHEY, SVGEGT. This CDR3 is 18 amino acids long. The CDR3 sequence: CASSYSGSLGLAGYEQYF. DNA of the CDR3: TGTGCCAGCAGTTACTCAGGCAGTCTTGGACTAGCGGGATACGAGCAGTACTTC.

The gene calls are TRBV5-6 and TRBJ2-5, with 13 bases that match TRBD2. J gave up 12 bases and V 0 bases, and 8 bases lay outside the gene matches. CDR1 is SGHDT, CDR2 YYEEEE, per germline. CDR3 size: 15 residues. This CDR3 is CASSLAGTSGTLKYF. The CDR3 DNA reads TGTGCCAGCAGCTTGGCCGGGACTAGCGGGACCCTTAAGTACTTC.

For the CDR3, the DNA is TGTGCCAGCAGCTTAAGGCCGGGCACTGAAGCTTTCTTT. Its protein is CASSLRPGTEAFF. V is TRBV7-9 and J is TRBJ1-1; D unclear. V dropped 2 bases and J dropped 4 bases, with 8 bases sitting between them. The length of the CDR3 is 13 residues. Germline-derived CDR1 and CDR2 are SEHNR and FQNEAQ (reference sequence).

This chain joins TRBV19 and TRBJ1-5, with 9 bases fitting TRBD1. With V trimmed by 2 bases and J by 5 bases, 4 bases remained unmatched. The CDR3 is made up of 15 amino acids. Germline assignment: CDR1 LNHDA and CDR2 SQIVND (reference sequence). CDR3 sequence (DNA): TGTGCCAGTAGTATACGACAGGGGGACCATCAGCCCCAGCATTTT. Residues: CASSIRQGDHQPQHF.

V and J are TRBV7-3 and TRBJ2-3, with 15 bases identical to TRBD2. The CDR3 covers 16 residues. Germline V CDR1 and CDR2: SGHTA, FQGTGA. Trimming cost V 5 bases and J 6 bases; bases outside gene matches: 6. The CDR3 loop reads CASSLGLAGGLDTQYF. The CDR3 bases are TGTGCCAGCAGCCTCGGACTAGCGGGAGGGTTGGATACGCAGTATTTT.

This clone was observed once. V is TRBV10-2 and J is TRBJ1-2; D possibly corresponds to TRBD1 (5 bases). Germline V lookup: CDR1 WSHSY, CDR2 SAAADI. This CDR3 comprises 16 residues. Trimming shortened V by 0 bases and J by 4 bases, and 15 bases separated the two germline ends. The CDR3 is CASSESKPSGIYGYTF. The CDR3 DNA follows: TGCGCCAGCAGTGAGTCGAAACCGTCAGGGATCTATGGCTACACCTTC.

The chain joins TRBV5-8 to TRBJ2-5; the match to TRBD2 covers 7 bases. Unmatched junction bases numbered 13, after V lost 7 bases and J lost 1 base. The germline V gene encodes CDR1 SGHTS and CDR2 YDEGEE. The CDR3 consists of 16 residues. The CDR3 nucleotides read TGTGCCAGCGGGGGGGTTTCAGTATTTCTCCAAGAGACCCAGTACTTC. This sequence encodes CASGGVSVFLQETQYF.

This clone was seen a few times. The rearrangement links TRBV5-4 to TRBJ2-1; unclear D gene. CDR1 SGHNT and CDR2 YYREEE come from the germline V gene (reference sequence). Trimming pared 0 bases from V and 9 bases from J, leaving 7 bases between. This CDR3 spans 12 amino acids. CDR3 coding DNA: TGTGCCAGCAGCTTGGACAGCAGTGAGCAGTTCTTC. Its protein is CASSLDSSEQFF.

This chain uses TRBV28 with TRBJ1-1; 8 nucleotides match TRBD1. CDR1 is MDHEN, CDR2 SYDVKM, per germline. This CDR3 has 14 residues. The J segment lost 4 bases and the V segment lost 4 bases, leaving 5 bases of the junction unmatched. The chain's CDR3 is CASSWTGSGTEAFF. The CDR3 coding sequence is TGTGCCAGCAGTTGGACAGGGTCTGGCACTGAAGCTTTCTTT.

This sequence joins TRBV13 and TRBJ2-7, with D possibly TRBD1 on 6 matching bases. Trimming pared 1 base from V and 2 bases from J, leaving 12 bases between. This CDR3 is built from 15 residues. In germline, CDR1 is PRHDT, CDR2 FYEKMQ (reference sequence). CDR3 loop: CASSLAQGRTYEQYF. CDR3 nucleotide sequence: TGTGCCAGCAGCTTAGCGCAGGGGCGGACCTACGAGCAGTACTTC.

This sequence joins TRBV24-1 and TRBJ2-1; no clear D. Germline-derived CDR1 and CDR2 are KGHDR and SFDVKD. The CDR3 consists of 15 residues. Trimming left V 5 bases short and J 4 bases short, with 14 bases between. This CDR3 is CATSGATSRYNEQFF. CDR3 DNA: TGTGCCACCAGTGGGGCTACCTCAAGATACAATGAGCAGTTCTTC.

CDR3 coding DNA: TGTGCCAGCAGCCCTACCTCAACAGCTCGTGGCTATGGCTACACCTTC. Its translation is CASSPTSTARGYGYTF. This chain connects TRBV3-1 (or the pseudogene TRBV3-2) to TRBJ1-2; D remains ambiguous. The germline gives CDR1 LGHDT, CDR2 YNNKEL (reference sequence). The V end was cut by 4 bases, the J end by 4 bases, with 19 bases between. There are 16 residues in the CDR3.

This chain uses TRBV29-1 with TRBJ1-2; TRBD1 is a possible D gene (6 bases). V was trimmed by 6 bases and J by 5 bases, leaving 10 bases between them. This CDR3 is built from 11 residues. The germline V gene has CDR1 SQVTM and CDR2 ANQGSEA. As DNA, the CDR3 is TGCAGCGTCCCCGGGACATATGGCTACACCTTC. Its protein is CSVPGTYGYTF. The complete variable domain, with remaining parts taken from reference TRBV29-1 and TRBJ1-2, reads SAVISQKPSRDICQRGTSLTIQCQVDSQVTMMFWYRQQPGQSLTLIATANQGSEATYESGFVIDKFPISRPNLTFSTLTVSNMSPEDSSIYLCSVPGTYGYTFGSGTRLTVV.

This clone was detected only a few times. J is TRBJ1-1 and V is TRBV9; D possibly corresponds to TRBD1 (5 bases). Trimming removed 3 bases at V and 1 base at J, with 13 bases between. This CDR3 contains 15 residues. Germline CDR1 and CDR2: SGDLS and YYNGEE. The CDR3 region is CASSAPVTENTEAFF. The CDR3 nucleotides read TGTGCCAGCAGCGCCCCGGTGACAGAGAACACTGAAGCTTTCTTT.

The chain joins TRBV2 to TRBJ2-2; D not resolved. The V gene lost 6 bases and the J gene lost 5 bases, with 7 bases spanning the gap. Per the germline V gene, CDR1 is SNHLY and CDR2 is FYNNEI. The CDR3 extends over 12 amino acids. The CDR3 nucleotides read TGTGCCAGCAGGCAGTCGACCGGGGAGCTGTTTTTT. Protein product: CASRQSTGELFF. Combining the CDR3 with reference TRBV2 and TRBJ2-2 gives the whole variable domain EPEVTQTPSHQVTQMGQEVILRCVPISNHLYFYWYRQILGQKVEFLVSFYNNEISEKSEIFDDQFSVERPDGSNFTLKIRSTKLEDSAMYFCASRQSTGELFFGEGSRLTVL.

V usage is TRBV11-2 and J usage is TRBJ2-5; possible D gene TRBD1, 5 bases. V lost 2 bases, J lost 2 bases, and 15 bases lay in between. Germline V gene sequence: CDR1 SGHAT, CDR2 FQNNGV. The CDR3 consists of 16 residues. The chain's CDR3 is CASSLTQTAFQETQYF. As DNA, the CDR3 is TGTGCCAGCAGCTTAACTCAGACAGCCTTTCAAGAGACCCAGTACTTC.

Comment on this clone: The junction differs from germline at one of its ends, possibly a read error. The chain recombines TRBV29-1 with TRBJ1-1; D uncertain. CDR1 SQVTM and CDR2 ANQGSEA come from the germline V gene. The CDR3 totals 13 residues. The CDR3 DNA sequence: TGCAGCGTTGAAGATCCAGTGAAAACTGAAGCTTTCTTT. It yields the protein CSVEDPVKTEAFF.